This TCR beta chain was documented in a study of T cells in localized non-small cell lung cancer. About this clone: The antigen is unknown.

The germline V and J ends were trimmed by 5 bases and 0 bases, with 11 bases remaining between them. From germline, CDR1 is GTSNPN and CDR2 SVGIG (reference sequence). The CDR3 is 13 residues long. Study-wide results and limits: Sequencing, confined to only one tumor region, leaves heterogeneity possible. T cell clonality was highest in uninvolved adjacent lung, above tumor.

Profiled with immunoSEQ multiplex PCR; TCRdb holds only in-frame clones, not every one. The table lists 53,000 or so clones, approximately 88% of them singletons. The chain carries TRBV30 and TRBJ2-7; perhaps TRBD2 as D (5 bases). This receptor was taken from a man between 35 and 75 years old with stage III lung adenocarcinoma. The material sequenced was peripheral blood mononuclear cells, taken before any cancer treatment. This CDR3 is CAWEGVASYEQYF. The CDR3, as DNA: TGTGCCTGGGAGGGAGTTGCCTCCTACGAGCAGTACTTC.